The 24 T cell receptor beta chains below come from one sample, sequenced in a study of cytomegalovirus exposure and HLA in healthy donors (dated by TCRdb to 2017 to 2019). The library was produced with the immunoSEQ multiplex PCR assay. TCRdb retrieved this table from immuneACCESS and kept in-frame rearrangements only. Not all clones are present; in checked studies, unresolved V genes account for under half, and no reason is known for the remainder. The sample table lists around 200,000 clones, 84% of them with a count of one. The leading ten clones occupy 2.5% to 3% of the sample. Sequencing was carried out using PBMCs. Receptors were obtained from a woman under 30 in good health and CMV-seropositive.

The chain has TRBV21-1 and TRBJ1-3; the D call in the table, TRBD1, was not verified against the DNA. TRBV21-1 is described as a pseudogene. The CDR3 spans 16 residues. The CDR3 DNA is TGTGCCAGCAGCAAAGATAGGGACAGAGCTCGAAACACCATATATTTT. Encoded protein: CASSKDRDRARNTIYF.

V is TRBV7-8 and J is TRBJ2-1, with 9 bases identical to TRBD2. With 1 base clipped from V and 9 bases from J, the junction kept 7 bases outside the gene matches. This CDR3 has 15 residues. In germline, CDR1 is SGHVS, CDR2 FQNEAQ. The CDR3 is CASSLEQAGGGEQFF. In DNA form, the CDR3 reads TGTGCCAGCAGCTTAGAGCAAGCGGGGGGTGGTGAGCAGTTCTTC.

This chain links TRBV2 with TRBJ2-5; a possible D gene is TRBD2 (5 bases). The germline V gene has CDR1 SNHLY and CDR2 FYNNEI. The CDR3 covers 14 residues. Between the trimmed V and J ends, which lost 3 bases and 4 bases, there was a span of 12 bases. The CDR3 loop is CASSDGRVRETQYF. As DNA, the CDR3 is TGTGCCAGCAGTGATGGGCGGGTTCGAGAGACCCAGTACTTC.

This sequence joins TRBV9 and TRBJ1-2, with TRBD1 identical over 8 bases. J lost 3 bases, V lost 3 bases, and 10 bases had no gene match. Germline CDR1 and CDR2: SGDLS and YYNGEE. This CDR3 has 16 residues. In nucleotides, the CDR3 is TGTGCCAGCAGCGCGACAGGGGTCGGGTTTGACTATGGCTACACCTTC. Its translation: CASSATGVGFDYGYTF.

This chain links TRBV21-1 with TRBJ1-1. TRBV21-1 is reported as a pseudogene. CDR3 length: 16 residues. CDR3 coding DNA: TGTGCCAGCAGCAAAGGTTGGGGGAGGGTTTCCACTGAAGCTTTCTTT. This sequence encodes CASSKGWGRVSTEAFF.

The rearrangement links TRBV2 to TRBJ1-1, with a weak D call TRBD1 (5 bases). Germline V gene lookup returns CDR1 SNHLY and CDR2 FYNNEI. This CDR3 has 12 residues. Trimming shortened V by 11 bases and J by 1 base, and 11 bases separated the two germline ends. The CDR3 is CAGQRTNTEAFF. The CDR3 DNA reads TGTGCCGGACAAAGAACGAACACTGAAGCTTTCTTT.

The V call is TRBV9, the J call TRBJ1-1; a weak D match, TRBD1 (6 bases). Germline V lookup: CDR1 SGDLS, CDR2 YYNGEE. The CDR3 extends over 14 amino acids. V was pared by 0 bases and J by 4 bases, with 10 bases between. The CDR3 DNA is TGTGCCAGCAGCGTAGAGGGGGTGAGCACTGAAGCTTTCTTT. Residues: CASSVEGVSTEAFF.

This clone has a count of ten or more. The rearrangement joins TRBV5-4 to TRBJ1-1, with 10 nucleotides matching TRBD1. J gave up 6 bases and V 0 bases, and 5 bases lay outside the gene matches. The CDR3 totals 15 residues. Germline V CDR1 and CDR2: SGHNT, YYREEE (reference sequence). In nucleotides, the CDR3 is TGTGCCAGCAGCTTGGAGGGACAGGGGCTTGCTGAAGCTTTCTTT. Translating gives CASSLEGQGLAEAFF.

This clone has just a few counts. The chain joins TRBV5-1 to TRBJ1-1, with unresolved D. The CDR3 contains 13 residues. The V gene lost 0 bases and the J gene lost 1 base, with 4 bases spanning the gap. From germline, CDR1 is SGHRS and CDR2 YFSETQ. The chain's CDR3 is CASSLEQNTEAFF. CDR3 nucleotide sequence: TGCGCCAGCAGCTTGGAGCAGAACACTGAAGCTTTCTTT.

This chain uses TRBV6-5 with TRBJ1-6; 8 bases are a match to TRBD1. The germline CDR1 and CDR2 sequences are MNHEY and SVGAGI. V lost 8 bases and J lost 8; bases outside the gene matches: 11. There are 15 residues in the CDR3. The CDR3 region has the DNA TGTGCCAGCCACGGCCCTGGACAGGGCCATTCACCCCTCCACTTT. This encodes CASHGPGQGHSPLHF.

This chain connects TRBV25-1 to TRBJ1-1; D unresolved. The germline V gene has CDR1 MGHDK and CDR2 SYGVNS. Trimming pared 2 bases from V and 6 bases from J, leaving 13 bases between. The length of the CDR3 is 14 residues. The CDR3 sequence: CASSELDRRSEAFF. CDR3 in DNA: TGTGCCAGCAGTGAACTAGATCGTAGGTCTGAAGCTTTCTTT.

The chain combines TRBV19 with TRBJ2-1; 9 nucleotides line up with TRBD2. There are 17 residues in the CDR3. Germline trimming cut 5 bases from V and 6 bases from J; bases unmatched to any gene: 14. Germline CDR1 is LNHDA and CDR2 is SQIVND (reference sequence). Written as DNA, the CDR3 is TGTGCCAGTAGTTCCCCCCCGTGGGCGGGGGGGCTCAATGAGCAGTTCTTC. Protein sequence: CASSSPPWAGGLNEQFF.

V gene TRBV4-2 combines with J gene TRBJ1-2; weak D call: TRBD1 (5 bases). The CDR3 consists of 15 residues. Germline V CDR1 and CDR2: LGHNA, YNFKEQ. V was clipped by 3 bases and J by 0 bases, with 11 bases between them. DNA for the CDR3: TGTGCCAGCAGCCATGTGGACATAGCTAACTATGGCTACACCTTC. This sequence encodes CASSHVDIANYGYTF.

J is TRBJ2-1 and V is TRBV19; 7 bases map to TRBD1. J lost 9 bases, V lost 7 bases, and 12 bases had no gene match. The CDR3 spans 14 residues. The germline V gene has CDR1 LNHDA and CDR2 SQIVND (reference sequence). The CDR3 DNA is TGTGCCAGTAAGGGGGCCCCCAGGGGCGGTGAGCAGTTCTTC. Protein: CASKGAPRGGEQFF.

This clone was seen repeatedly, ten times or more. The V call is TRBV27, the J call TRBJ1-6; the match to TRBD1 covers 8 bases. V was clipped by 8 bases and J by 8 bases; unmatched bases: 11. Germline CDR1 and CDR2: MNHEY and SMNVEV (reference sequence). CDR3 length: 15 amino acids. DNA of the CDR3: TGTGCCAGCGGCCCCGGTACAGGGGGTTATTCACCCCTCCACTTT. Amino acid sequence: CASGPGTGGYSPLHF.

V and J are TRBV9 and TRBJ2-3; 11 bases fit TRBD1. Germline lookup yields CDR1 SGDLS and CDR2 YYNGEE. The length of the CDR3 is 16 residues. V shed 3 bases, J shed 3 bases, and the junction held 6 bases outside the gene matches. CDR3 region: CASSARTGGGTDTQYF. The DNA for the CDR3 is TGTGCCAGCAGCGCCCGGACAGGGGGCGGAACAGATACGCAGTATTTT.

A note on this clone: This may stem from a read error, because a much larger clone lies one nucleotide away. The same CDR3 is also encoded by other DNA sequences in this sample. The rearrangement uses TRBV6-5 and TRBJ2-1, with D tentatively TRBD2 (5 bases). The V end was cut by 0 bases, the J end by 3 bases, with 6 bases between. Looked up from germline, CDR1 is MNHEY and CDR2 is SVGAGI. The length of the CDR3 is 14 residues. The CDR3 nucleotides are TGTGCCAGCAGTTACTCGAGGGTCTACAATGAGCAGTTCTTC. Translation gives CASSYSRVYNEQFF.

V and J are TRBV6-4 and TRBJ1-1; 8 bases are shared with TRBD1. The CDR3 loop spans 13 amino acids. The germline gives CDR1 MRHNA, CDR2 SNTAGT. V dropped 6 bases and J dropped 5; count of bases not matched to a gene: 5. The CDR3 DNA follows: TGTGCCAGCAGGGAACAGGGGGATACTGAAGCTTTCTTT. It codes for CASREQGDTEAFF.

The chain employs TRBV7-9 and TRBJ2-2; 7 nucleotides match TRBD1. With 5 bases clipped from V and 5 bases from J, the junction kept 2 bases outside the gene matches. CDR1 SEHNR and CDR2 FQNEAQ come from the germline V gene (reference sequence). The CDR3 extends over 13 amino acids. CDR3 sequence: CASSEQGTGELFF. The CDR3 DNA is TGTGCCAGCAGCGAACAGGGGACCGGGGAGCTGTTTTTT.

The chain employs TRBV6-1 and TRBJ2-7, with 10 bases that match TRBD1. Germline assignment: CDR1 MNHNS and CDR2 SASEGT. With V trimmed by 6 bases and J by 4 bases, 9 bases remained unmatched. The CDR3 runs 15 residues. The chain's CDR3 is CASRDRGGSGYEQYF. The CDR3, as DNA: TGTGCCAGCAGGGACAGGGGGGGATCGGGGTACGAGCAGTACTTC.

The chain is built from TRBV6-1 and TRBJ1-2; no definite D call. From germline, CDR1 is MNHNS and CDR2 SASEGT. The CDR3 runs to 14 residues. With 1 base removed from V and 4 bases from J, the gap between germline ends came to 10 bases. The CDR3 is CASSEGPWAYGYTF. DNA for the CDR3: TGTGCCAGCAGTGAAGGCCCTTGGGCCTATGGCTACACCTTC.

The rearrangement links TRBV19 to TRBJ1-1; D is unclear. This CDR3 is built from 13 residues. V was shortened by 5 bases and J by 0 bases, with 7 bases between the two germline ends. CDR1 and CDR2 (germline): LNHDA, SQIVND (reference sequence). The CDR3 bases are TGTGCCAGTAGTTTTTCGTTGAACACTGAAGCTTTCTTT. This sequence encodes CASSFSLNTEAFF.

The chain combines TRBV6-5 with TRBJ2-5, with a tentative D call TRBD1 (6 bases). Germline lookup yields CDR1 MNHEY and CDR2 SVGAGI. The CDR3 has 12 amino acids. V lost 11 bases and J 1 base, leaving 11 bases between the germline ends. DNA of the CDR3: TGTGCCGGAGACAGGTCCCAAGAGACCCAGTACTTC. Translating it yields CAGDRSQETQYF.

This clone has just a few counts. The chain links TRBV7-7 to TRBJ2-2, with a possible D match to TRBD1 (6 bases). The V end was cut by 5 bases, the J end by 4 bases, with 11 bases between. The germline V gene has CDR1 SSHAT and CDR2 FNYEAQ (reference sequence). This CDR3 region has 14 residues. CDR3 DNA: TGTGCCAGCAGCCAGGACAGAACCACCGGGGAGCTGTTTTTT. Residues: CASSQDRTTGELFF. Variable domain in full (rest from reference TRBV7-7 and TRBJ2-2): GAGVSQSPRYKVTKRGQDVTLRCDPISSHATLYWYQQALGQGPEFLTYFNYEAQPDKSGLPSDRFSAERPEGSISTLTIQRTEQRDSAMYRCASSQDRTTGELFFGEGSRLTVL.